These 25 T cell receptor beta chains were all obtained from the same sample, sequenced in a study of T-cell reconstitution after alpha-beta-depleted transplantation in children. Preparing the TCRbeta library involved the use of unique molecular identifiers. TCRdb re-analysed the PCR reads in MiXCR, keeping a single row per CDR3 protein. Of more than 400,000 distinct CDR3 sequences in the sample, approximately 42% were seen once. This sample comprised PBMCs, obtained before TCRalphabeta/CD19-depleted stem cell transplant. These receptors all come from a girl aged 2-15 years with aplastic anemia, due to receive a stem cell transplant.

The rearrangement uses TRBV7-2 and TRBJ2-5; D not resolved. Germline V CDR1 and CDR2: SGHTA, FQGNSA. Trimming pared 5 bases from V and 7 bases from J, leaving 8 bases between. The CDR3 spans 11 residues. The CDR3 is CASSILGTQYF. The CDR3 DNA follows: TGTGCCAGCAGCATCCTAGGGACCCAGTACTTC.

Details on this clonotype: A read error may be the cause here, since a much bigger clone is one base away. CDR3 loop: CCARDDRLIGVNTEAFF. CDR3 coding DNA: TGCTGTGCTAGAGATGACCGCCTAATAGGGGTGAACACTGAAGCTTTCTTT. This chain joins TRBV20-1 and TRBJ1-1, with D possibly matching TRBD1 (5 bases). This CDR3 has 17 amino acids. Germline loops: CDR1 DFQATT, CDR2 SNEGSKA (reference sequence).

The chain combines TRBV7-2 with TRBJ1-5; D ambiguous. CDR1 and CDR2 (germline): SGHTA, FQGNSA. The CDR3 consists of 17 residues. Trimming pared 2 bases from V and 0 bases from J, leaving 14 bases between. CDR3 coding DNA: TGTGCCAGCAGCTTAAAAGGGAAGTACCCTAGCAATCAGCCCCAGCATTTT. Translating gives CASSLKGKYPSNQPQHF.

This chain connects TRBV7-9 to TRBJ2-1, with D perhaps TRBD2 (8 bases). Trimming took 11 bases from V and 5 from J, leaving 19 bases between them. CDR1 is SEHNR and CDR2 is FQNEAQ in the germline V gene (reference sequence). CDR3 length: 14 amino acids. The CDR3 DNA follows: TGTGCCTCAGGGGGACTAGGGGAGAACAATGAGCAGTTCTTC. Translation: CASGGLGENNEQFF. The whole variable domain, remainder taken from reference TRBV7-9 and TRBJ2-1, is DTGVSQNPRHKITKRGQNVTFRCDPISEHNRLYWYRQTLGQGPEFLTYFQNEAQLEKSRLLSDRFSAERPKGSFSTLEIQRTEQGDSAMYLCASGGLGENNEQFFGPGTRLTVL.

This clonotype was counted only a few times. The rearrangement joins TRBV5-1 to TRBJ2-1, with unresolved D. The CDR3 runs 14 residues. V was clipped by 0 bases and J by 4 bases, with 8 bases between them. Germline lookup yields CDR1 SGHRS and CDR2 YFSETQ. Written as DNA, the CDR3 is TGCGCCAGCAGCTTGGAAGGCGTGTACAATGAGCAGTTCTTC. Residues: CASSLEGVYNEQFF.

This clonotype has at least ten counts. This chain uses TRBV5-1 with TRBJ2-7; possible D gene TRBD2, 5 bases. Germline assignment: CDR1 SGHRS and CDR2 YFSETQ. Trimming took 6 bases from V and 3 from J, leaving 13 bases between them. The CDR3 consists of 13 residues. Written as DNA, the CDR3 is TGCGCCAGCACCCGGGAAGGCAGCTACGAGCAGTACTTC. This gives the protein CASTREGSYEQYF. Looking up the rest from reference TRBV5-1 and TRBJ2-7 gives the full variable domain: KAGVTQTPRYLIKTRGQQVTLSCSPISGHRSVSWYQQTPGQGLQFLFEYFSETQRNKGNFPGRFSGRQFSNSRSEMNVSTLELGDSALYLCASTREGSYEQYFGPGTRLTVT.

This clonotype has a count of ten or more. The V call is TRBV27, the J call TRBJ2-5; 8 bases fit TRBD2. CDR1 and CDR2 (germline): MNHEY, SMNVEV (reference sequence). The V gene end was trimmed by 5 bases and the J gene end by 11 bases; junction bases not matched to a gene: 16. The CDR3 consists of 15 residues. In DNA form, the CDR3 reads TGTGCCAGCAGTCCACTTCCGGGACTAGGGTTAGGTCAGTACTTC. Its protein product is CASSPLPGLGLGQYF.

This rearrangement joins TRBV7-8 to TRBJ1-5; 11 bases are a match to TRBD1. This CDR3 contains 15 residues. Germline V lookup: CDR1 SGHVS, CDR2 FQNEAQ. Germline trimming cut 6 bases from V and 4 bases from J; bases unmatched to any gene: 5. The CDR3 protein is CASRYGTGGNQPQHF. The DNA for the CDR3 is TGTGCCAGCAGATACGGGACAGGGGGGAATCAGCCCCAGCATTTT. The entire variable domain, with the rest obtained from reference TRBV7-8 and TRBJ1-5, is as follows: GAGVSQSPRYKVAKRGQDVALRCDPISGHVSLFWYQQALGQGPEFLTYFQNEAQLDKSGLPSDRFFAERPEGSVSTLKIQRTQQEDSAVYLCASRYGTGGNQPQHFGDGTRLSIL.

This chain links TRBV5-6 with TRBJ2-7; unclear D gene. CDR1 SGHDT and CDR2 YYEEEE come from the germline V gene. Trimming removed 1 base at V and 5 bases at J, with 4 bases between. The length of the CDR3 is 11 residues. The CDR3 here is CASSLYHEQYF. As DNA, the CDR3 is TGTGCCAGCAGCTTGTATCACGAGCAGTACTTC.

The V call is TRBV7-2, the J call TRBJ2-3, with a tentative D call TRBD1 (5 bases). V was pared by 5 bases and J by 1 base, with 10 bases between. Germline CDR1 is SGHTA and CDR2 is FQGNSA. The CDR3 has 14 amino acids. CDR3 bases: TGTGCCAGCAGCCCAGAAGGGGGCACAGATACGCAGTATTTT. Encoded protein: CASSPEGGTDTQYF. Combining the CDR3 with reference TRBV7-2 and TRBJ2-3 gives the whole variable domain GAGVSQSPSNKVTEKGKDVELRCDPISGHTALYWYRQSLGQGLEFLIYFQGNSAPDKSGLPSDRFSAERTGGSVSTLTIQRTQQEDSAVYLCASSPEGGTDTQYFGPGTRLTVL.

This clonotype was seen at least ten times. The chain recombines TRBV12-3 or TRBV12-4 with TRBJ1-5; the D is unclear. The ends were cut back, 5 bases at V and 2 bases at J, with 19 bases in the middle. The CDR3 covers 17 residues. The chain's CDR3 is CASSLRPTGIGNQPQHF. For the CDR3, the DNA is TGTGCCAGCAGTCTAAGACCGACCGGTATTGGCAATCAGCCCCAGCATTTT.

The CDR3 sequence: CASSRGTDFFPTDTQYF. DNA for the CDR3: TGCGCCAGCAGCAGAGGGACAGATTTCTTCCCGACAGATACGCAGTATTTT. The chain carries TRBV5-1 and TRBJ2-3; TRBD1 matches 7 bases. The CDR3 sequence is 17 residues long. Losses at the gene ends were 4 bases for V and 3 bases for J; bases not matched to a gene: 14. CDR1 is SGHRS and CDR2 is YFSETQ in the germline V gene.

This clonotype was seen at least ten times. The rearrangement uses TRBV20-1 and TRBJ2-7, with D unclear. The CDR3 runs 17 residues. The ends were cut back, 0 bases at V and 0 bases at J, with 18 bases in the middle. Germline CDR1 and CDR2: DFQATT and SNEGSKA (reference sequence). The CDR3 sequence: CSARETPARYPSYEQYF. In DNA form, the CDR3 reads TGCAGTGCTAGAGAGACCCCCGCTCGCTACCCCTCCTACGAGCAGTACTTC.

The J gene is TRBJ1-3, the V gene TRBV6-7; D remains unclear. TRBV6-7 belongs to the ORF category, with a function that is uncertain. V was cut by 5 bases and J by 1 base, with 12 bases left in between. CDR3 length equals 15 residues. The CDR3 DNA reads as TGTGCCAGCAGTAAGATAAGAAAGTCTGGAAACACCATATATTTT. Protein sequence: CASSKIRKSGNTIYF.

This clonotype was counted a few times. J is TRBJ1-3 and V is TRBV20-1; no definite D call. Trimming pared 0 bases from V and 0 bases from J, leaving 12 bases between. CDR3 length: 16 residues. The V gene's germline CDR1 is DFQATT and CDR2 SNEGSKA (reference sequence). CDR3 DNA sequence: TGCAGTGCTAGAGATCCGGCGGGCATCTCTGGAAACACCATATATTTT. Its translation is CSARDPAGISGNTIYF.

This clonotype was counted at least ten times. The chain uses TRBV6-5 and TRBJ2-2; the match to TRBD1 covers 7 bases. J lost 3 bases, V lost 6 bases, and 4 bases had no gene match. From germline, CDR1 is MNHEY and CDR2 SVGAGI. This CDR3 has 14 residues. DNA of the CDR3: TGTGCCAGCAGAGGGGACAGCCACACCGGGGAGCTGTTTTTT. This sequence encodes CASRGDSHTGELFF.

Points on this clonotype: A much larger clone sits a single nucleotide away, making a read error possible. V and J are TRBV11-2 and TRBJ1-3; D gene unclear. There are 16 residues in the CDR3. Per germline, CDR1 SGHAT and CDR2 FQNNGV. CDR3 loop: CASSLDTGISGNAIYF. DNA of the CDR3: TGTGCCAGCAGCTTAGATACTGGGATCTCTGGAAACGCCATATATTTT.

This clonotype has just a few counts. The CDR3 bases are TGCAGTGCAAACCGGGGGGAGACCTACGAGCAGTACTTC. It encodes CSANRGETYEQYF. The chain couples TRBV20-1 to TRBJ2-7, with 7 bases that match TRBD2. Trimming cost V 6 bases and J 2 bases; bases outside gene matches: 7. Germline assignment: CDR1 DFQATT and CDR2 SNEGSKA (reference sequence). This CDR3 has 13 residues.

The table lists this clonotype with a few counts. The V gene is TRBV11-1, the J gene TRBJ2-7; TRBD2 matches at 15 bases. Unmatched junction bases numbered 4, after V lost 1 base and J lost 0 bases. The V gene's germline CDR1 is SGHAT and CDR2 FQDESV (reference sequence). CDR3 length equals 18 residues. DNA of the CDR3: TGTGCCAGCAGCTTAGGACGGGGACTAGCGGGAGGCTCCTACGAGCAGTACTTC. This gives the protein CASSLGRGLAGGSYEQYF.

The V call is TRBV20-1, the J call TRBJ2-1, with a tentative D call TRBD2 (5 bases). V lost 3 bases, J lost 3 bases, and 18 bases lay in between. CDR3 length: 16 amino acids. CDR1 DFQATT and CDR2 SNEGSKA come from the germline V gene (reference sequence). CDR3 bases: TGCAGTGCTAGTCGAACTAGGCGGTTTCACTACAATGAGCAGTTCTTC. Translated, it gives CSASRTRRFHYNEQFF.

The chain uses TRBV29-1 and TRBJ2-3; D is perhaps TRBD1 or TRBD2 (5 bases each). Trimming took off 4 bases at V and 0 bases at J, with 8 bases between the two ends. Germline CDR1 is SQVTM and CDR2 is ANQGSEA. The CDR3 loop spans 13 amino acids. The CDR3 loop is CSVGGTSTDTQYF. CDR3 DNA: TGCAGCGTTGGGGGGACGAGCACAGATACGCAGTATTTT.

Comments on this clonotype: At one end, the junction sequence differs from germline, possibly due to a read error. V usage is TRBV7-2 and J usage is TRBJ2-1; 10 nucleotides line up with TRBD2. Germline V gives CDR1 SGHTA, CDR2 FQGNSA. The CDR3 totals 16 residues. The CDR3 coding sequence is TGTGCCAGCAGCTTAGTTCTAGCGGGGGCCCGCAGAGAGCAGTCCTTC. This sequence encodes CASSLVLAGARREQSF. Full variable domain (rest looked up from reference TRBV7-2 and TRBJ2-1): GAGVSQSPSNKVTEKGKDVELRCDPISGHTALYWYRQSLGQGLEFLIYFQGNSAPDKSGLPSDRFSAERTGGSVSTLTIQRTQQEDSAVYLCASSLVLAGARREQSFGPGTRLTVL.

The genes are TRBV5-5 and TRBJ1-5; D ambiguous. Deletions cut 4 bases from V and 2 bases from J, with 7 bases between. The CDR3 extends over 13 amino acids. Germline V gene sequence: CDR1 SGHKS, CDR2 YYEKEE (reference sequence). The CDR3 DNA reads as TGTGCCAGCAGCCCAGTGGGCAATCAGCCCCAGCATTTT. Its translation: CASSPVGNQPQHF.

In nucleotides, the CDR3 is TGCAGCGTTGAAGAAAGACAGGGGGCTTTCACAGATACGCAGTATTTT. Translated: CSVEERQGAFTDTQYF. V gene TRBV29-1 combines with J gene TRBJ2-3; 10 bases align to TRBD1. The trim removed 0 bases at V and 2 bases at J, leaving 5 bases unmatched. CDR1 and CDR2 from the germline V gene are SQVTM and ANQGSEA. This CDR3 contains 16 residues.

The rearrangement uses TRBV6-1 and TRBJ2-7; D is undetermined. CDR1 is MNHNS, CDR2 SASEGT, per germline. Trimming removed 5 bases from V and 2 bases from J, with 13 bases in between. This CDR3 contains 14 residues. The CDR3 DNA reads as TGTGCCAGCAGTCCGACGGCTAGGACCTACGAGCAGTACTTC. Protein: CASSPTARTYEQYF.